This TCR beta chain was observed in a study of T cell changes during pregnancy in multiple sclerosis. Trimming shortened V by 2 bases and J by 5 bases, and 10 bases separated the two germline ends. Per germline, CDR1 LNHDA and CDR2 SQIVND (reference sequence). The CDR3 contains 14 residues. Profiling relied on immunoSEQ multiplex PCR, and the TCRdb table lists in-frame clones only, not all of them. The data show around 50,000 clones, with just over 90% seen just once and 0.15% to 0.25% held by the top ten. This specimen consisted of CD4+ T cells from peripheral blood mononuclear cells, obtained in the second trimester of pregnancy. The receptor comes from a female donor with multiple sclerosis, enrolled in a pregnancy study. The rearrangement joins TRBV19 to TRBJ1-5; a weak D match, TRBD1 (6 bases). CDR3 protein: CASSISAGDQPQHF. The CDR3 DNA is TGTGCCAGTAGTATATCGGCAGGGGATCAGCCCCAGCATTTT.